A selection of T cell receptor beta chains follows, all from one sample in a study of T cell changes during pregnancy in multiple sclerosis. TCRdb's table, derived via immunoSEQ multiplex PCR, lists solely in-frame clones and lacks some. The table lists 78,000 or so clones, 92% of them singletons. The sequences come from peripheral blood, collected before pregnancy. The receptors here all came from a female donor with multiple sclerosis, enrolled in a pregnancy study. Both conserved end residues are part of each CDR3. D genes are given only for firm matches. The size of a clone is reported for some rows only, either as once, few or many, or as a class for expanded clones.

size,J,V,D,DNA,CDR3
.,TRBJ2-1,TRBV19,.,TGTGCCAGTAGTATAGGGCTAGCCGGTGAGCAGTTCTTC,CASSIGLAGEQFF
.,TRBJ2-7,TRBV19,.,TGTGCCACGAGGGCAGGTACCTCCTACGAGCAGTACTTC,CATRAGTSYEQYF
.,TRBJ2-1,TRBV6-1,.,TGTGCCAGCAGTGAACCTTTCGGGGGGCCTAGTGAGCAGTTCTTC,CASSEPFGGPSEQFF
once,TRBJ1-2,TRBV6-5,.,TGTGCCAGCGGCCTAGTATCGTCCGGCTACACCTTC,CASGLVSSGYTF
.,TRBJ2-1,TRBV7-3,TRBD1,TGTGCCAGCAGCCTCGGGACAGGGTTATACAATGAGCAGTTCTTC,CASSLGTGLYNEQFF
.,TRBJ2-5,TRBV12-5,TRBD2,TGTGCTAGTGGTTTGGTACTGGGCGGGGGAGCCCAAGAGACCCAGTACTTC,CASGLVLGGGAQETQYF
.,TRBJ1-1,TRBV18,TRBD1,TGTGCCAGCTCACCCGGACAGGGGAAAACTGAAGCTTTCTTT,CASSPGQGKTEAFF
.,TRBJ1-1,TRBV4-1,.,TGCGCCAGCAGCCAAGAGAGAAACACTGAAGCTTTCTTT,CASSQERNTEAFF
.,TRBJ2-1,TRBV27,.,TGTGCCAGCAGTTATAGGACTACAAACTCTTACAATGAGCAGTTCTTC,CASSYRTTNSYNEQFF
.,TRBJ2-7,TRBV2,.,TGTGCCAGCGTCAACGGGGGTTTTCCCTACGAGCAGTACTTC,CASVNGGFPYEQYF
.,TRBJ2-3,TRBV9,TRBD2,TGTGCCAGCAGCGAGAGCGGGGGGGGCCCAGATACGCAGTATTTT,CASSESGGGPDTQYF
.,TRBJ2-7,TRBV5-1,.,TGCGCCAGCAGCTTGGTCGAGAACTACGAGCAGTACTTC,CASSLVENYEQYF
.,TRBJ1-2,TRBV6-6,.,TGTGCCAGCAGTCCCCCCGAGCGGGGCCATGGCTACACCTTC,CASSPPERGHGYTF
.,TRBJ2-7,TRBV5-1,TRBD2,TGCGCCAGCAGCGTACAGACTAGCGGGGGGCTCTACGAGCAGTACTTC,CASSVQTSGGLYEQYF
.,TRBJ2-7,TRBV5-1,.,TGCGCCAGCAGCTTGGCGGGGGACGCCCGAGGAAGCGAGCAGTACTTC,CASSLAGDARGSEQYF
.,TRBJ1-1,TRBV11-2,.,TGTGCCAGCAGGCACCAGGAGAACACTGAAGCTTTCTTT,CASRHQENTEAFF
.,TRBJ2-7,TRBV29-1,TRBD1,TGCAGCGTTGAGATCTGGGACAGGGGCTCCTACGAGCAGTACTTC,CSVEIWDRGSYEQYF
.,TRBJ2-7,TRBV2,TRBD1,TGTGCAAGCACAGGGGCGGCCTCCGAGCAGTACTTC,CASTGAASEQYF
.,TRBJ1-1,TRBV7-3,TRBD1,TGTGCCAGCAGCTTGATGACAGGGCCCACTGAAGCTTTCTTT,CASSLMTGPTEAFF
.,TRBJ1-2,TRBV5-6,.,TGTGCCAGCAGCTTTTTCCCAGGGGTCGAGGGCTACACCTTC,CASSFFPGVEGYTF
.,TRBJ2-7,TRBV4-1,TRBD2,TGCGCCAGCAGCCAAAATCCGGGACTAAATCCATGGGAGCAGTACTTC,CASSQNPGLNPWEQYF
.,TRBJ2-6,TRBV19,TRBD1,TGTGCCAGTAGTCTGGGACAGGGGGCAACTGGGGCCAACGTCCTGACTTTC,CASSLGQGATGANVLTF
.,TRBJ1-5,TRBV15,TRBD1,TGTGCCACCAGCAAAGACGGACAGGGGGACAGTTCCCAGCATTTT,CATSKDGQGDSSQHF
.,TRBJ2-7,TRBV6-5,.,TGTGCCAGCAGACCATCGGGCGGGGAGGTCTACGAGCAGTACTTC,CASRPSGGEVYEQYF
once,TRBJ2-3,TRBV9,TRBD1,TGTGCCAGCAGCGAGCCCCGACAGGGAAGAGATACGCAGTATTTT,CASSEPRQGRDTQYF
.,TRBJ2-1,TRBV14,.,TGTGCCAGCAGCCAAGACACCGGGACATATCCTCCTAGGGGGCAGTTCTTC,CASSQDTGTYPPRGQFF
.,TRBJ1-5,TRBV13,.,TGTGCCAGCAGCTTAGACGTTAGGGGGCCCCAGCATTTT,CASSLDVRGPQHF
.,TRBJ1-5,TRBV7-2,TRBD1,TGTGCCAGCAGCTTAAAACAGGGGTGGCAGCCCCAGCATTTT,CASSLKQGWQPQHF
once,TRBJ2-1,TRBV2,.,TGTGCCAGCAGTGACCTACTAGGCTCGGATGAGCAGTTCTTC,CASSDLLGSDEQFF
.,TRBJ1-4,TRBV9,TRBD1,TGTGCCAGCAGCGTAGAGGGGGGGACAGGTAATGAAAAACTGTTTTTT,CASSVEGGTGNEKLFF
.,TRBJ1-1,TRBV9,.,TGTGCCAGCAGCGTCACAGGGAATGGGAACACTGAAGCTTTCTTT,CASSVTGNGNTEAFF
.,TRBJ1-4,TRBV27,.,TGTGCCAGCAGTTTCCTGACAGGTCTTAATGAAAAACTGTTTTTT,CASSFLTGLNEKLFF
.,TRBJ2-1,TRBV5-6,TRBD1,TGTGCCAGCAGCCGCGGGACAGGGGTCGATGAGCAGTTCTTC,CASSRGTGVDEQFF
.,TRBJ2-7,TRBV14,TRBD1,TGTGCCAGCAGCCAAGGGACAGGTTTGTCCTACGAGCAGTACTTC,CASSQGTGLSYEQYF
.,TRBJ2-5,TRBV5-1,.,TGCGCCAGCAGCCCTACCGGGACTCTTCTACAAGAGACCCAGTACTTC,CASSPTGTLLQETQYF
.,TRBJ2-5,TRBV6-1,TRBD2,TGTGCCAGCAGTGAACAGCGGGGGGGCAGTCTAGAGACCCAGTACTTC,CASSEQRGGSLETQYF
.,TRBJ1-4,TRBV5-1,.,TGCGCCAGCAGCTTGTCCAAAATGGAGGAAAAACTGTTTTTT,CASSLSKMEEKLFF
.,TRBJ1-2,TRBV15,TRBD1,TGTGCCACCAGCACCCGACAGGGCCTTGCCGGCTACACCTTC,CATSTRQGLAGYTF
.,TRBJ1-1,TRBV18,TRBD1,TGTGCCAGCTCACTCAGATTAGGGGGCGAGGAAAGGAGCACTGAAGCTTTCTTT,CASSLRLGGEERSTEAFF
few,TRBJ1-6,TRBV27,TRBD1,TGTGCCAGCAGTTTTGACAGGGGTAGCTCTTCACCCCTCCACTTT,CASSFDRGSSSPLHF
.,TRBJ1-4,TRBV29-1,TRBD1,TGCAGCGTTGTATCAGGGGGCGGTGAAAAACTGTTTTTT,CSVVSGGGEKLFF
.,TRBJ1-5,TRBV6-6,TRBD1,TGTGCCAGCAGCCGGGACAGGGCGAGCAATCAGCCCCAGCATTTT,CASSRDRASNQPQHF
.,TRBJ2-7,TRBV10-3,.,TGTGCCATCAGTGGCCCCGGGACATCCCTAACCTACGAGCAGTACTTC,CAISGPGTSLTYEQYF
once,TRBJ1-5,TRBV6-1,.,TGTGCCAGCACCATGCCAGGGTACCAGCCCCAGCATTTT,CASTMPGYQPQHF
.,TRBJ2-1,TRBV7-9,TRBD1,TGTGCCAGCAACGACCCGGGACAGGCGCACAATGAGCAGTTCTTC,CASNDPGQAHNEQFF
.,TRBJ2-3,TRBV19,.,TGTGCCAGTTCCGTCAGCGCCTCTAGCACAGATACGCAGTATTTT,CASSVSASSTDTQYF
.,TRBJ1-1,TRBV11-1,.,TGTGCCAGCAGCGAAGTACTACAGAACACTGAAGCTTTCTTT,CASSEVLQNTEAFF
.,TRBJ2-5,TRBV5-1,TRBD1,TGCGCCAGCAGCTTGGACGACAGGGCGGAGACCCAGTACTTC,CASSLDDRAETQYF